Listed below are T cell receptor beta chains from one sample, sequenced in a study of blood T cell repertoires in COVID-19. TCRdb keeps only in-frame clones here, not all; method: immunoSEQ multiplex PCR. The data contain about 120,000 clones, roughly four fifths of them singletons. The specimen sequenced was peripheral blood. These receptors all stem from a woman between 70 and 85 years old with acute or convalescent COVID-19. The CDR3 runs from the conserved cysteine through the conserved F or W. Each record gives: V gene, clone size, J gene, D gene, CDR3 DNA, CDR3 protein. A D gene is named only where the DNA matches it firmly. A clone size is listed for some rows: how often the clone was seen (once, few, many), or a class if it is expanded.

TRBV14	.	TRBJ2-1	.	TGTGCCAGCAGCCAGACCTCTAGGGCCATGGAGGATGAGCAGTTCTTC	CASSQTSRAMEDEQFF
TRBV5-1	few	TRBJ2-7	TRBD2	TGCGCCAGCAGCTTGGGCGCTAGCGGGACTTCCGAGCAGTACTTC	CASSLGASGTSEQYF
TRBV18	.	TRBJ1-1	.	TGTGCCAGCTCACCAAGAGGGCGGGGCACTGAAGCTTTCTTT	CASSPRGRGTEAFF
TRBV15	.	TRBJ1-6	.	TGTGCCACCAGCAGAGCGCCATCGGGACACGCACAAAATTCACCCCTCCACTTT	CATSRAPSGHAQNSPLHF
TRBV6-5	few	TRBJ2-3	.	TGTGCCAGCAGTCGGGATCTTGCTAGCACAGATACGCAGTATTTT	CASSRDLASTDTQYF
TRBV14	.	TRBJ2-7	TRBD2	TGTGCCAGCAGCTCCGGCGGGGGGAGCTCCTACGAGCAGTACTTC	CASSSGGGSSYEQYF
TRBV30	.	TRBJ1-4	.	TGTGCCTGGACGGGTCAGCTGAATGAAAAACTGTTTTTT	CAWTGQLNEKLFF
TRBV5-1	.	TRBJ2-3	TRBD2	TGCGCCAGCAGCTCGGGACTAGCGGGGAGGGACACGCAGTATTTT	CASSSGLAGRDTQYF
TRBV5-6	.	TRBJ1-4	.	TGTGCCAGCAGCTTGCAGGGTGCTAATGAAAAACTGTTTTTT	CASSLQGANEKLFF
TRBV5-4	once	TRBJ2-3	TRBD2	TGTGCCAGCAGCTTGGGGGCTAGCGGACCCACAGATACGCAGTATTTT	CASSLGASGPTDTQYF
TRBV2	.	TRBJ2-5	.	TGTGCCAGCAATCCGGGTGGAGCGGCCCGACAAGAGACCCAGTACTTC	CASNPGGAARQETQYF
TRBV25-1	.	TRBJ1-1	.	TGTGCCAGCAGTGGCACCGGGATCGAGCAGTTCTTT	CASSGTGIEQFF
TRBV18	.	TRBJ1-2	.	TGTGCCAGCTCCGGGGGGGCAGAGGATGGCTACACCTTC	CASSGGAEDGYTF
TRBV3-1/TRBV3-2	.	TRBJ1-5	.	TGTGCCAGCAGCCTTGCACAGGATCAGCCCCAGCATTTT	CASSLAQDQPQHF